This T cell receptor (beta chain) was identified during a study of cytomegalovirus exposure and HLA in healthy donors. About the research overall: Later, an analysis reported that the roughly 120 validation repertoires had used the same platform as the roughly 660 first-cohort repertoires.

Points on this clone: Its matching antigen is unknown.

TCRdb's copy holds only in-frame clones and misses some; the assay was immunoSEQ multiplex PCR. The data hold 200,000 or so clones, with approximately 87% observed a single time. CDR1 is MGHRA, CDR2 YSYEKL, per germline. The CDR3 is made up of 18 amino acids. Unmatched junction bases numbered 7, after V lost 2 bases and J lost 0 bases. The study, taken as a whole, reports: Generally TCR sequences proved uncommon, though certain public TCRs appeared in numerous donors. The TCR clusters that emerged in the first cohort tended, a later analysis found, to co-occur in the approximately 120 validation repertoires. The authors enumerated some 160 TCR beta chains as linked to cytomegalovirus.

The clonotype comes from a woman under 30 in good health and CMV-seronegative. What was sequenced was PBMCs. This rearrangement joins TRBV4-1 to TRBJ2-6; TRBD1 aligns across 7 bases. The CDR3 region has the DNA TGCGCCAGCAGCCAAAGGGGGCCAGGGAGCTCTGGGGCCAACGTCCTGACTTTC. Protein sequence: CASSQRGPGSSGANVLTF.